One and the same sample provided the 20 T cell receptor beta chains below, sequenced in a study of T cells in Graves' hyperthyroidism and ophthalmopathy. Amplification yielded TCR beta CDR3 regions, with RNA transcripts as the source. The HTBI primer set drove a first-round RT-PCR of the TCR CDR3. TCRdb reprocessed the multiplex PCR reads with MiXCR, giving one entry per CDR3 protein. The sample yields fewer than 700,000 distinct CDR3 sequences, roughly 15% seen once. Sequencing was performed on blood. Source of these receptors: a woman aged 25 to 39 with Graves' hyperthyroidism.

The chain combines TRBV6-1 with TRBJ1-3, with TRBD1 matching over 9 bases. Trimming took 8 bases from V and 0 from J; bases not matched to a gene: 8. CDR1 is MNHNS, CDR2 SASEGT, per germline. The CDR3 is 16 residues long. The CDR3 DNA follows: TGTGCCAGCGGGAGACCGGGACAGGGCTCTGGAAACACCATATATTTT. Translating it yields CASGRPGQGSGNTIYF.

V and J are TRBV19 and TRBJ2-7, with D maybe TRBD1 (6 bases). CDR3 length: 14 amino acids. Germline CDR1 is LNHDA and CDR2 is SQIVND (reference sequence). V lost 6 bases and J 2 bases, leaving 14 bases between the germline ends. CDR3 sequence (DNA): TGTGCCAGTAGACCCGAGGGGGTCACCTACGAGCAGTACTTC. Protein product: CASRPEGVTYEQYF.

The sample holds a few counts of this clonotype. The genes are TRBV5-4 and TRBJ1-5; 12 bases line up with TRBD1. V shed 4 bases, J shed 5 bases, and the junction held 4 bases outside the gene matches. The CDR3 is 15 amino acids. In germline, CDR1 is SGHNT, CDR2 YYREEE (reference sequence). The CDR3 nucleotides are TGTGCCAGCAGCCCGGGGACAGGGGGCGATCAGCCCCAGCATTTT. Translating it yields CASSPGTGGDQPQHF.

This rearrangement joins TRBV20-1 to TRBJ1-2, with D hard to call. Deletions cut 1 base from V and 4 bases from J, with 13 bases between. The CDR3 sequence is 14 residues long. Germline lookup yields CDR1 DFQATT and CDR2 SNEGSKA (reference sequence). The CDR3 DNA sequence: TGCAGTGCTAGAGGATCCGGCATTAGCTATGGCTACACCTTC. Encoded protein: CSARGSGISYGYTF.

The gene calls are TRBV19 and TRBJ2-1; the D gene is possibly TRBD1 (6 bases). This CDR3 is 15 amino acids long. Germline values: CDR1 LNHDA, CDR2 SQIVND (reference sequence). The V end was cut by 2 bases, the J end by 3 bases, with 11 bases between. CDR3 amino acids: CASSIFKDSYNEQFF. The CDR3 region has the DNA TGTGCCAGTAGTATATTTAAGGACAGCTACAATGAGCAGTTCTTC.

The sample holds many counts of this clonotype. This chain uses TRBV29-1 with TRBJ2-3, with D perhaps matching TRBD2 (6 bases). Trimming pared 0 bases from V and 1 base from J, leaving 17 bases between. CDR3 length: 17 amino acids. In germline, CDR1 is SQVTM, CDR2 ANQGSEA. The CDR3: CSVEDKARGRGTDTQYF. CDR3 nucleotides: TGCAGCGTTGAAGATAAGGCGCGGGGTCGTGGCACAGATACGCAGTATTTT.

This clonotype was seen repeatedly, ten times or more. For the CDR3, the DNA is TGTGCCAGCAGCCAGGGGAACCAGGGTGAAGCTTTCTTT. Residues: CASSQGNQGEAFF. The gene calls are TRBV3-1 and TRBJ1-1, with D tentatively TRBD1 (5 bases). CDR3 length: 13 residues. Trimming removed 3 bases from V and 7 bases from J, with 12 bases in between. Germline CDR1 and CDR2: LGHDT and YNNKEL (reference sequence).

This clonotype has ten or more counts. V gene TRBV5-1 combines with J gene TRBJ1-1, with 9 bases that match TRBD1. Germline CDR1 is SGHRS and CDR2 is YFSETQ. The CDR3 totals 15 residues. With 4 bases clipped from V and 2 bases from J, the junction kept 6 bases outside the gene matches. The CDR3 DNA reads as TGCGCCAGCAGCGAATTGACAGGGGGTAACACTGAAGCTTTCTTT. Protein product: CASSELTGGNTEAFF.

The V and J genes are TRBV29-1 and TRBJ1-1, with D unresolved. V lost 5 bases and J lost 0, with 7 bases in between. The CDR3 runs to 12 residues. Per the germline V gene, CDR1 is SQVTM and CDR2 is ANQGSEA. The CDR3, as DNA: TGCAGCGTTCCACAGATGAACACTGAAGCTTTCTTT. The encoded protein is CSVPQMNTEAFF.

This clonotype has just a few counts. The chain is built from TRBV3-1 and TRBJ2-3; TRBD1 might be the D (6 bases). This CDR3 spans 15 amino acids. V lost 2 bases, J lost 4 bases, and 13 bases lay in between. Germline lookup yields CDR1 LGHDT and CDR2 YNNKEL (reference sequence). The CDR3 sequence is CASSQRGGSPDTQYF. CDR3 nucleotide sequence: TGTGCCAGCAGCCAAAGAGGGGGTTCCCCAGATACGCAGTATTTT.

This clonotype was observed a handful of times. The V and J genes are TRBV25-1 and TRBJ2-1; TRBD2 matches at 12 bases. Unmatched junction bases numbered 10, after V lost 7 bases and J lost 9 bases. CDR1 MGHDK and CDR2 SYGVNS come from the germline V gene. This CDR3 has 15 amino acids. This chain's CDR3 is CASTPLAGGPSEQFF. The CDR3 DNA is TGTGCCAGCACCCCCCTAGCGGGAGGGCCCAGTGAGCAGTTCTTC.

This clonotype came up many times. The CDR3 here is CATSDLRGRSNEQFF. In DNA form, the CDR3 reads TGTGCCACCAGTGATCTGCGGGGCCGATCGAATGAGCAGTTCTTC. The chain recombines TRBV24-1 with TRBJ2-1, with a possible D match to TRBD2 (6 bases). CDR1 KGHDR and CDR2 SFDVKD come from the germline V gene. V was cut by 3 bases and J by 7 bases, with 15 bases left in between. This CDR3 is built from 15 residues.

This clonotype was counted at least ten times. The chain's CDR3 is CASSPIRVDEQYF. The CDR3 nucleotides read TGTGCCAGCTCACCAATAAGGGTTGACGAGCAGTACTTC. The chain uses TRBV18 and TRBJ2-7, with D hard to call. Germline V lookup: CDR1 KGHSH, CDR2 LQKENI. This CDR3 is 13 amino acids long. V gave up 2 bases and J gave up 5 bases, with 10 bases separating them. Complete variable domain (other parts from reference TRBV18 and TRBJ2-7): NAGVMQNPRHLVRRRGQEARLRCSPMKGHSHVYWYRQLPEEGLKFMVYLQKENIIDESGMPKERFSAEFPKEGPSILRIQQVVRGDSAAYFCASSPIRVDEQYFGPGTRLTVT.

The sample holds many counts of this clonotype. The chain joins TRBV20-1 to TRBJ2-7; 9 positions agree with TRBD2. V shed 4 bases, J shed 7 bases, and the junction held 14 bases outside the gene matches. CDR1 is DFQATT, CDR2 SNEGSKA, per germline (reference sequence). The CDR3 consists of 15 residues. As DNA, the CDR3 is TGCAGTGCTAAACGAAAGACGCGGGAGGGCCTTGAGCAGTACTTC. Residues: CSAKRKTREGLEQYF.

V is TRBV20-1 and J is TRBJ2-2; perhaps TRBD2 as D (7 bases). V was trimmed by 4 bases and J by 5 bases, leaving 23 bases between them. This CDR3 spans 17 amino acids. In germline, CDR1 is DFQATT, CDR2 SNEGSKA (reference sequence). CDR3 nucleotides: TGCAGTGCTAAAGGGGGTGTGGCGGGAGATGGGACCGGGGAGCTGTTTTTT. It encodes CSAKGGVAGDGTGELFF.

This clonotype appeared a few times. V and J are TRBV6-2 or TRBV6-3 and TRBJ1-2; no reliable D call. This CDR3 spans 17 amino acids. The germline V gene encodes CDR1 MNHEY and CDR2 SVGEGT. V was cut by 0 bases and J by 6 bases, with 20 bases left in between. The CDR3 DNA follows: TGTGCCAGCAGTTACTCGTTGGACCTCCACCCGAAGGATGGCTACACCTTC. It codes for CASSYSLDLHPKDGYTF.

The chain is built from TRBV20-1 and TRBJ2-4; 10 positions match TRBD2. Germline assignment: CDR1 DFQATT and CDR2 SNEGSKA (reference sequence). This CDR3 is built from 17 residues. J gave up 2 bases and V 2 bases, and 9 bases lay outside the gene matches. CDR3 region: CSARPPGTSVTKNIQYF. As DNA, the CDR3 is TGCAGTGCTAGACCTCCTGGGACTAGCGTAACCAAAAACATTCAGTACTTC.

This clonotype was seen repeatedly, ten times or more. The V and J genes are TRBV29-1 and TRBJ1-2; no reliable D call. The CDR3 is 12 residues long. In germline, CDR1 is SQVTM, CDR2 ANQGSEA. The V end lost 0 bases, the J end lost 8 bases, and 10 bases lay between the germline ends. DNA of the CDR3: TGCAGCGTTGAAGACCGACCAGGCGGCTACACCTTC. Amino acids: CSVEDRPGGYTF.

This clonotype was recorded at least ten times. The chain combines TRBV28 with TRBJ1-2, with 10 bases identical to TRBD1. Germline CDR1 and CDR2: MDHEN and SYDVKM. J was trimmed by 4 bases and V by 5 bases; bases with no gene match: 7. CDR3 length: 15 amino acids. Here the CDR3 reads CASSPQTGGGYGYTF. Here the CDR3 DNA reads TGTGCCAGCAGTCCTCAGACAGGGGGCGGCTATGGCTACACCTTC.

This clonotype has a count of ten or more. The rearrangement uses TRBV20-1 and TRBJ2-2; 11 nucleotides match TRBD2. V shed 6 bases and J 7 bases; nucleotides not matched to a gene: 13. The CDR3 extends over 16 amino acids. Per the germline V gene, CDR1 is DFQATT and CDR2 is SNEGSKA (reference sequence). The CDR3 DNA reads TGCAGTGCACCCAAGTCGGTAGCGGGAGGGAGCGGGGAGCTGTTTTTT. It encodes CSAPKSVAGGSGELFF.